This record concerns one T cell receptor (beta chain) sequence. CDR3 length: 14 residues. CDR1 is MNHNY and CDR2 is SVGAGI in the germline V gene (reference sequence). The V end lost 5 bases, the J end lost 2 bases, and 7 bases lay between the germline ends. This sample was taken from a study of shared clonotypes between healthy human individuals. The data were produced by immunoSEQ multiplex PCR, yet TCRdb's version contains in-frame clones alone and is incomplete. The sample has around 2.1 million clones; under 97% are singletons. Source material: naive CD4+ T cells sorted from blood. Subset noted: CD45RA+ positively selected. This chain links TRBV6-6 with TRBJ1-6; D uncertain. The receptor's source is a man aged 18 to 29 in good health. CDR3 DNA: TGTGCCAGCAGTCTTGGGACCTATAATTCACCCCTCCACTTT. Its translation is CASSLGTYNSPLHF.